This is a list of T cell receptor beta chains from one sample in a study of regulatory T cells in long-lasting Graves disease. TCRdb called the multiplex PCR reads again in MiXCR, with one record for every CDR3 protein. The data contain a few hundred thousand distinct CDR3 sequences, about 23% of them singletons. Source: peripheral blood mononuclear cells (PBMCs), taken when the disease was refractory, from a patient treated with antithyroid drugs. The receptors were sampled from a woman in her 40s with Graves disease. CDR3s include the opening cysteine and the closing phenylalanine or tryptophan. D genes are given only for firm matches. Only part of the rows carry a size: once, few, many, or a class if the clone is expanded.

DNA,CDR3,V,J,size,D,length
TGTGCCAGCTATCATAACTACGAGCAGTACTTC,CASYHNYEQYF,TRBV6-1,TRBJ2-7,many,NA,11
TGTGCCAGCTCCCCCGCGCAGACTTACGAGCAGTACTTC,CASSPAQTYEQYF,TRBV18,TRBJ2-7,NA,NA,13
TGCGCCAGCAGCTTGGCCGTAAGGGGGAGTGGAAACACCATATATTTT,CASSLAVRGSGNTIYF,TRBV5-1,TRBJ1-3,few,NA,16
TGTGCCAGCAGTTCGGGGAGAAACCTTCTGAACGAGCAGTACTTC,CASSSGRNLLNEQYF,TRBV6-5,TRBJ2-7,NA,NA,15
TGCAGTGCTAGGCCCGCGGGGGGCGAAAACAATCAGCCCCAGCATTTT,CSARPAGGENNQPQHF,TRBV20-1,TRBJ1-5,few,NA,16
TGTGCCAGCAGTTTTTCCGGACTAGCGGGACCCGGGGAGCTGTTTTTT,CASSFSGLAGPGELFF,TRBV28,TRBJ2-2,many,TRBD2,16
TGTGCCAGCAGCTTAGCGCGATTTGGGGATGAGCAGTTCTTC,CASSLARFGDEQFF,TRBV7-2,TRBJ2-1,few,NA,14
TGCAGTGCTCGGGACAGCCTCAATCAGCCCCAGCATTTT,CSARDSLNQPQHF,TRBV20-1,TRBJ1-5,NA,TRBD1,13
TGTGCCAGCAGCGCGCACAGGGAAAGCTCCCCTAACTATGGCTACACCTTC,CASSAHRESSPNYGYTF,TRBV9,TRBJ1-2,many,NA,17
TGTGCCAGCATCCCTAGCATTACATGGGAGACCCAGTACTTC,CASIPSITWETQYF,TRBV28,TRBJ2-5,many,NA,14
TGTGCCAGCAGGACAGGGTCCGGGGAGCTGTTTTTT,CASRTGSGELFF,TRBV28,TRBJ2-2,few,TRBD1,12
TGCAGTGCTCGTACTAGCGGGAGGGCCAGCGGGGAGCTGTTTTTT,CSARTSGRASGELFF,TRBV20-1,TRBJ2-2,many,TRBD2,15
TGCGCCAGCAGCTTAGAAGGGACAGGCACAGATACGCAGTATTTT,CASSLEGTGTDTQYF,TRBV2,TRBJ2-3,NA,TRBD1,15
TGCGCCAGCAGCCAAGATTGGAGGGGAGATACTGAAGCTTTCTTT,CASSQDWRGDTEAFF,TRBV4-1,TRBJ1-1,NA,NA,15
TGTGCCAGCAGTTACGGACTAGCGGGAACCTACGAGCAGTACTTC,CASSYGLAGTYEQYF,TRBV6-2/TRBV6-3,TRBJ2-7,many,TRBD2,15
TGTGCCAGCAGTGAATCCTTGGGGACAGGGACTGAGACCCAGTACTTC,CASSESLGTGTETQYF,TRBV2,TRBJ2-5,many,TRBD1,16
TGTGCCAGCAGTTTCGTGACAGGGGGCCCGGCACAGCCCCAGCATTTT,CASSFVTGGPAQPQHF,TRBV28,TRBJ1-5,many,TRBD1,16
TGTGCCAGCAGCTTAGAGGGAGGGGACGGCAATCAGCCCCAGCATTTT,CASSLEGGDGNQPQHF,TRBV7-9,TRBJ1-5,NA,NA,16
TGTGCCAGCGGTTATAGAGCTATAACGAGCTCCTACGAGCAGTACTTC,CASGYRAITSSYEQYF,TRBV6-5,TRBJ2-7,NA,NA,16
TGCGCCAGCAGCAGGGGAGATGAGACCCAGTACTTC,CASSRGDETQYF,TRBV5-1,TRBJ2-5,NA,NA,12
TGTGCCAGCAGCCTACGACGCCCCGGGGGGTCCCGCCAAGAGACCCAGTACTTC,CASSLRRPGGSRQETQYF,TRBV7-9,TRBJ2-5,few,TRBD2,18
TGCGCCAGCAGTTCTACAGGGAGGGACACTGAAGCTTTCTTT,CASSSTGRDTEAFF,TRBV10-2,TRBJ1-1,many,NA,14
TGTGCCAGCAGCGACCATTCAACGGGGAGATCACCCCTCCACTTT,CASSDHSTGRSPLHF,TRBV9,TRBJ1-6,NA,NA,15